These 22 T cell receptor beta chains were sequenced from one sample in a study of cytomegalovirus exposure and HLA in healthy donors. PCR employed 60 Vbeta and 13 Jbeta primers. The repertoire was sequenced with immunoSEQ multiplex PCR; TCRdb's copy has only in-frame clones and lacks some. The sample lists approximately 100,000 clones, around 75% seen once, with under 5.5% in the top ten. Source material: PBMCs. The source of these receptors is a woman between 18 and 30 years old in good health and CMV-seropositive.

This chain links TRBV28 with TRBJ2-1, with D uncertain. The germline V and J ends were trimmed by 2 bases and 0 bases, with 8 bases remaining between them. Germline V CDR1 and CDR2: MDHEN, SYDVKM. The CDR3 length is 15 residues. The CDR3 DNA reads TGTGCCAGCAGTTTAGAGGAAAGCTCCTACAATGAGCAGTTCTTC. This encodes CASSLEESSYNEQFF.

To note about this clone: Other DNA sequences in this sample translate to the same CDR3. The DNA for the CDR3 is TGTGCCAGCAGCCCCGGACAGGCGGTCTACGAGCAGTACTTC. Its protein product is CASSPGQAVYEQYF. This rearrangement joins TRBV7-9 to TRBJ2-7; 7 bases line up with TRBD1. The junction had 7 bases not matched to a gene; V was cut back by 5 bases and J by 3 bases. CDR1 and CDR2 (germline): SEHNR, FQNEAQ (reference sequence). The CDR3 is 14 amino acids.

This chain uses TRBV27 with TRBJ2-3; 7 bases line up with TRBD2. Trimming took 6 bases from V and 0 from J; bases not matched to a gene: 12. This CDR3 contains 17 residues. Looked up from germline, CDR1 is MNHEY and CDR2 is SMNVEV (reference sequence). CDR3 residues: CASSGGSTSVSTDTQYF. Here the CDR3 DNA reads TGTGCCAGCAGCGGAGGAAGTACTAGCGTTAGCACAGATACGCAGTATTTT.

As for this clone: The same CDR3 can be traced to other DNA sequences in this sample. The rearrangement uses TRBV14 and TRBJ1-2, with unresolved D. V was trimmed by 0 bases and J by 7 bases, leaving 9 bases between them. Germline V CDR1 and CDR2: SGHDN, FVKESK. This CDR3 comprises 13 residues. The CDR3, as DNA: TGTGCCAGCAGCCAAGATTGGAGGGCTGGCTACACCTTC. Translation gives CASSQDWRAGYTF.

The V gene is TRBV21-1, the J gene TRBJ2-1; TRBD2 is the table's D call and was not checked against the DNA. TRBV21-1 is annotated as a pseudogene. This CDR3 contains 15 residues. CDR3 nucleotides: TGTGCCAGCAGCCTAGCGGGGCTGTACTACAATGAGCAGTTCTTC. Translated, it gives CASSLAGLYYNEQFF.

The chain links TRBV10-3 to TRBJ2-1, with TRBD2 matching 9 bases. The germline V gene encodes CDR1 ENHRY and CDR2 SYGVKD. The V and J ends lost 5 bases and 1 base, in that order; junction bases with no gene match: 9. The CDR3 has 17 amino acids. The CDR3 nucleotides read TGTGCCATCAGTCTCGCGGGAGGGCCGATGTCCTACAATGAGCAGTTCTTC. Encoded protein: CAISLAGGPMSYNEQFF.

This clone has a single count. One end of the junction is discordant with germline, which a read error may explain. The chain employs TRBV7-3 and TRBJ1-2, with TRBD1 matching 9 bases. CDR3 length: 15 residues. Germline CDR1 and CDR2: SGHTA and FQGTGA. CDR3: CASSVTGGAGYGYTF. CDR3 sequence (DNA): TGTGCCAGCAGCGTAACAGGGGGCGCGGGCTATGGCTACACCTTC.

The rearrangement uses TRBV19 and TRBJ2-1, with 14 bases lining up with TRBD2. Germline CDR1 is LNHDA and CDR2 is SQIVND (reference sequence). This CDR3 is 18 amino acids long. The ends lost 5 bases at V and 9 bases at J; junction bases unmatched: 15. The CDR3 reads CASSGRIPGLAGAGEQFF. The CDR3 DNA reads TGTGCCAGTAGTGGCCGGATACCGGGACTAGCGGGAGCGGGTGAGCAGTTCTTC.

V gene TRBV11-2 combines with J gene TRBJ2-3; D may be TRBD2 (6 bases). Germline V CDR1 and CDR2: SGHAT, FQNNGV. Trimming took 1 base from V and 0 from J, leaving 8 bases between them. This CDR3 comprises 15 residues. Written as DNA, the CDR3 is TGTGCCAGCAGCTTAGCGGGAGTCAGCACAGATACGCAGTATTTT. Amino acid sequence: CASSLAGVSTDTQYF.

The chain carries TRBV21-1 and TRBJ2-7; the table's D call TRBD1 went unverified against the DNA. TRBV21-1 is flagged as a pseudogene. This CDR3 contains 13 residues. The CDR3, as DNA: TGTGCCAGCAGCAGCCGGACAGGCGGCGAGCAGTACTTC. This translates into CASSSRTGGEQYF.

This clone showed up just once. The chain joins TRBV5-6 to TRBJ1-1; TRBD1 might be the D (5 bases). With 7 bases removed from V and 3 bases from J, the gap between germline ends came to 16 bases. The CDR3 runs 14 residues. In germline, CDR1 is SGHDT, CDR2 YYEEEE. CDR3: CASRPQGRDTEAFF. The CDR3 nucleotides read TGTGCCAGCCGACCCCAGGGTCGGGACACTGAAGCTTTCTTT.

This chain joins TRBV21-1 and TRBJ2-5; the table gives TRBD2 as D, unverified against the DNA. TRBV21-1 is deemed a pseudogene. The CDR3 contains 15 residues. Here the CDR3 reads CASSHTERERETQYF. The CDR3 DNA sequence: TGTGCCAGCAGCCATACAGAGCGGGAACGCGAGACCCAGTACTTC.

The chain joins TRBV15 to TRBJ2-2, with TRBD2 matching over 9 bases. J was trimmed by 5 bases and V by 7 bases; bases with no gene match: 5. The germline V gene encodes CDR1 LNHNV and CDR2 YYDKDF (reference sequence). The CDR3 covers 14 residues. The CDR3 loop reads CATKGGRDTGELFF. The CDR3 DNA reads as TGTGCCACCAAGGGCGGGAGGGATACCGGGGAGCTGTTTTTT. The variable domain in full, completed from reference TRBV15 and TRBJ2-2, reads DAMVIQNPRYQVTQFGKPVTLSCSQTLNHNVMYWYQQKSSQAPKLLFHYYDKDFNNEADTPDNFQSRRPNTSFCFLDIRSPGLGDTAMYLCATKGGRDTGELFFGEGSRLTVL.

This sequence joins TRBV5-1 and TRBJ2-1; the D gene is possibly TRBD2 (6 bases). The length of the CDR3 is 15 residues. Germline lookup yields CDR1 SGHRS and CDR2 YFSETQ. Trimming cost V 0 bases and J 4 bases, with 11 bases left between them. The CDR3 region is CASSLVASDYNEQFF. The CDR3 bases are TGCGCCAGCAGCTTGGTGGCTAGCGATTACAATGAGCAGTTCTTC.

A single count supports this clone. The chain joins TRBV4-1 to TRBJ2-3, with 7 bases that match TRBD2. The V gene's germline CDR1 is MGHRA and CDR2 YSYEKL. This CDR3 comprises 16 residues. After removal of 4 bases from V and 5 bases from J, the junction contained 12 bases not matched to a gene. CDR3 in amino acids: CASSPRGAGVVDTQYF. In DNA, the CDR3 is TGCGCCAGCAGCCCAAGAGGGGCGGGAGTAGTAGATACGCAGTATTTT.

This rearrangement joins TRBV13 to TRBJ1-2; the D gene is possibly TRBD1 (6 bases). The CDR3 runs to 17 residues. The V and J ends lost 5 bases and 0 bases respectively, with 19 bases between them. Germline assignment: CDR1 PRHDT and CDR2 FYEKMQ (reference sequence). CDR3 in amino acids: CASSLTGTQAANYGYTF. CDR3 nucleotides: TGTGCCAGCAGCCTAACCGGGACACAGGCGGCTAACTATGGCTACACCTTC.

The genes are TRBV27 and TRBJ1-1; D unclear. V was shortened by 6 bases and J by 5 bases, with 16 bases between the two germline ends. CDR1 MNHEY and CDR2 SMNVEV come from the germline V gene (reference sequence). This CDR3 contains 14 residues. The DNA for the CDR3 is TGTGCCAGCAGCCGTCTACCTCCGGGGACTGAAGCTTTCTTT. It codes for CASSRLPPGTEAFF.

The rearrangement uses TRBV9 and TRBJ2-3; TRBD1 matches 10 bases. CDR1 and CDR2 from the germline V gene are SGDLS and YYNGEE. V shed 2 bases and J 6 bases; nucleotides not matched to a gene: 12. The CDR3 length is 17 residues. The DNA for the CDR3 is TGTGCCAGCAGCGTTCAAATGGGACAGGGGATTTTGGATACGCAGTATTTT. Its translation: CASSVQMGQGILDTQYF.

V gene TRBV10-3 combines with J gene TRBJ1-5, with 11 bases lining up with TRBD1. With 5 bases clipped from V and 7 bases from J, the junction kept 13 bases outside the gene matches. This CDR3 has 17 amino acids. The germline V gene has CDR1 ENHRY and CDR2 SYGVKD. The CDR3: CAISPGQGANREQPQHF. CDR3 sequence (DNA): TGTGCCATCAGTCCCGGACAGGGGGCGAACCGAGAGCAGCCCCAGCATTTT.

The chain carries TRBV7-6 and TRBJ1-3, with D perhaps matching TRBD1 (6 bases). The V end was cut by 4 bases, the J end by 0 bases, with 19 bases between. This CDR3 contains 18 residues. The germline gives CDR1 SGHVS, CDR2 FNYEAQ. CDR3 sequence: CASSSGVTGIISGNTIYF. CDR3 DNA: TGTGCCAGCAGCTCAGGGGTCACAGGCATTATCTCTGGAAACACCATATATTTT.

The chain is built from TRBV6-5 and TRBJ2-7; TRBD1 matches 7 bases. CDR3 length: 14 amino acids. Germline trimming cut 6 bases from V and 6 bases from J; bases unmatched to any gene: 11. Per germline, CDR1 MNHEY and CDR2 SVGAGI. CDR3: CASRPRGQVGEQYF. CDR3 DNA: TGTGCCAGCAGGCCGAGGGGGCAGGTAGGCGAGCAGTACTTC.

Comment on this clone: At the DNA level, this CDR3 is encoded by other sequences in the same sample as well. The rearrangement joins TRBV5-1 to TRBJ1-5, with TRBD1 as a possible D gene (5 bases). From germline, CDR1 is SGHRS and CDR2 YFSETQ. CDR3 length equals 14 residues. The V end was cut by 2 bases, the J end by 2 bases, with 8 bases between. The CDR3 coding sequence is TGCGCCAGCAGCTTAGGAGGGGGCAATCAGCCCCAGCATTTT. This gives the protein CASSLGGGNQPQHF.